These 15 T cell receptor beta chains were sequenced from one sample in a study of Graves' ophthalmopathy and Graves' hyperthyroidism. Using RNA transcripts, the TCR beta CDR3 regions were amplified. An initial RT-PCR round employing HTBI primers preceded a second-round multiplex PCR. TCRdb fed the multiplex PCR reads into MiXCR, producing one record per CDR3 protein. The sample lists roughly 600,000 distinct CDR3 sequences, approximately 35% occurring once. Sequenced: peripheral blood or thyroid tissue (not recorded which). All receptors come from an adult man with Graves' hyperthyroidism.

This clonotype was recorded at least ten times. The rearrangement links TRBV7-9 to TRBJ1-2, with a weak D call TRBD1 (5 bases). This CDR3 has 14 residues. The V gene lost 2 bases and the J gene lost 4 bases, with 11 bases spanning the gap. Germline assignment: CDR1 SEHNR and CDR2 FQNEAQ (reference sequence). The CDR3 DNA sequence: TGTGCCAGCAGCTTATCACAGGTGCTCTATGGCTACACCTTC. This translates into CASSLSQVLYGYTF.

This clonotype was observed many times. The rearrangement uses TRBV20-1 and TRBJ1-5, with D possibly TRBD1 on 6 matching bases. The CDR3 has 16 residues. Germline assignment: CDR1 DFQATT and CDR2 SNEGSKA (reference sequence). Trimming removed 2 bases from V and 3 bases from J, with 17 bases in between. CDR3 region: CSARRGAGASNQPQHF. The CDR3 DNA is TGCAGTGCTAGAAGAGGGGCAGGGGCCTCCAATCAGCCCCAGCATTTT.

The rearrangement joins TRBV7-2 to TRBJ2-2; D possibly corresponds to TRBD1 (5 bases). Trimming stripped 3 bases from V and 1 base from J, with 12 bases between. The CDR3 has 16 amino acids. Germline assignment: CDR1 SGHTA and CDR2 FQGNSA. This CDR3 is CASSFRIQGNTGELFF. CDR3 in DNA: TGTGCCAGCAGCTTTCGGATCCAGGGGAACACCGGGGAGCTGTTTTTT.

At least ten counts were recorded for this clonotype. V usage is TRBV6-5 and J usage is TRBJ2-7; 9 bases are shared with TRBD2. Per germline, CDR1 MNHEY and CDR2 SVGAGI. The CDR3 runs 15 residues. The V segment lost 4 bases and the J segment 3 bases; nucleotides outside the gene matches: 7. CDR3 nucleotide sequence: TGTGCCAGCAGTTTACTAGCGGGTGCAGGCTACGAGCAGTACTTC. Protein: CASSLLAGAGYEQYF.

This clonotype was detected a few times. The chain links TRBV27 to TRBJ1-3; 8 nucleotides line up with TRBD1. This CDR3 is 15 amino acids long. Looked up from germline, CDR1 is MNHEY and CDR2 is SMNVEV (reference sequence). Unmatched junction bases numbered 6, after V lost 6 bases and J lost 2 bases. In DNA, the CDR3 is TGTGCCAGCAGAGACGGGACAGGCCCTGGAAACACCATATATTTT. Translated: CASRDGTGPGNTIYF.

This clonotype was recorded many times. The V call is TRBV10-3, the J call TRBJ1-4, with TRBD1 as a possible D gene (6 bases). Trimming shortened V by 4 bases and J by 5 bases, and 8 bases separated the two germline ends. The germline V gene encodes CDR1 ENHRY and CDR2 SYGVKD. This CDR3 is 13 amino acids long. The CDR3 coding sequence is TGTGCCATCAGTGCAGGGGCAAATGAAAAACTGTTTTTT. Amino acid sequence: CAISAGANEKLFF.

This clonotype showed up many times. The chain employs TRBV7-2 and TRBJ1-5, with 7 positions matching TRBD1. V was clipped by 2 bases and J by 0 bases; unmatched bases: 4. Germline loops: CDR1 SGHTA, CDR2 FQGNSA. The CDR3 has 16 residues. DNA of the CDR3: TGTGCCAGCAGCTTACGGGACAGTGTTAGCAATCAGCCCCAGCATTTT. As protein: CASSLRDSVSNQPQHF.

CDR3 in amino acids: CASSYGQGRYEQYF. The CDR3 DNA is TGTGCCAGCAGCTATGGACAGGGACGGTACGAGCAGTACTTC. The chain recombines TRBV7-9 with TRBJ2-7, with 8 nucleotides matching TRBD1. CDR3 length: 14 residues. Germline V gene lookup returns CDR1 SEHNR and CDR2 FQNEAQ (reference sequence). V lost 4 bases to trimming and J lost 4 bases; unmatched junction nucleotides: 6.

J is TRBJ2-7 and V is TRBV20-1; 7 bases align to TRBD2. Trimming removed 1 base from V and 4 bases from J; junction bases left unmatched: 7. The CDR3 runs to 14 residues. The germline gives CDR1 DFQATT, CDR2 SNEGSKA (reference sequence). The CDR3 DNA sequence: TGCAGTGCTAGAGTCTCTGGGGGGGGTTACGAGCAGTACTTC. It encodes CSARVSGGGYEQYF.

The table lists this clonotype with a few counts. This sequence joins TRBV29-1 and TRBJ1-2, with 12 positions matching TRBD1. CDR3 size: 13 residues. Germline V lookup: CDR1 SQVTM, CDR2 ANQGSEA. The V segment lost 4 bases and the J segment 7 bases; nucleotides outside the gene matches: 4. The CDR3 DNA reads TGCAGCGTTGGGGGACAGGGGGCTGGTGGCTACACCTTC. Protein: CSVGGQGAGGYTF.

As concerns this clonotype: The CDR3 does not end in the conserved phenylalanine or tryptophan, so this is likely a read error. The chain links TRBV20-1 to TRBJ1-6; 7 nucleotides match TRBD1. Germline values: CDR1 DFQATT, CDR2 SNEGSKA (reference sequence). There are 15 residues in the CDR3. Unmatched junction bases numbered 3, after V lost 2 bases and J lost 2 bases. The CDR3 sequence is CSARRGGTYNSPLHL. The CDR3, as DNA: TGCAGTGCTAGAAGAGGGGGCACCTATAATTCACCCCTCCACCTT.

This clonotype was counted at least ten times. The V gene is TRBV5-1, the J gene TRBJ1-5, with D possibly TRBD1 on 5 matching bases. Per the germline V gene, CDR1 is SGHRS and CDR2 is YFSETQ. With 4 bases removed from V and 5 bases from J, the gap between germline ends came to 13 bases. This CDR3 has 14 residues. The CDR3 DNA sequence: TGCGCCAGCAGCAGTGGGGGTCCCCATCAGCCCCAGCATTTT. This translates into CASSSGGPHQPQHF.

This clonotype was observed many times. J is TRBJ2-7 and V is TRBV18; possible D gene TRBD1, 5 bases. Germline V gives CDR1 KGHSH, CDR2 LQKENI. V was shortened by 4 bases and J by 5 bases, with 9 bases between the two germline ends. The CDR3 consists of 12 residues. The CDR3 here is CASSRPGNEQYF. CDR3 DNA sequence: TGTGCCAGCTCACGACCAGGGAACGAGCAGTACTTC.

Notes on this clonotype: Just one base apart from a much larger clone, this may be a read error. The rearrangement uses TRBV2 and TRBJ2-3; D may be TRBD2 (6 bases). The CDR3 extends over 14 amino acids. Trimming shortened V by 7 bases and J by 4 bases, and 15 bases separated the two germline ends. The germline gives CDR1 SNHLY, CDR2 FYNNEI. CDR3 sequence (DNA): TGTGCCAGCACCCCGGGGGAGGTGCCAGATACGCAGTATTTT. As protein: CASTPGEVPDTQYF. The whole variable domain, filled in from reference TRBV2 and TRBJ2-3, reads EPEVTQTPSHQVTQMGQEVILRCVPISNHLYFYWYRQILGQKVEFLVSFYNNEISEKSEIFDDQFSVERPDGSNFTLKIRSTKLEDSAMYFCASTPGEVPDTQYFGPGTRLTVL.

This clonotype was found once. The CDR3 carries no conserved terminal phenylalanine or tryptophan, so it likely arises from a read error. The chain recombines TRBV6-1 with TRBJ1-1; D unclear. This CDR3 spans 15 amino acids. V was trimmed by 4 bases and J by 0 bases, leaving 12 bases between them. The germline V gene has CDR1 MNHNS and CDR2 SASEGT. This CDR3 is CASSVSPKMNTEAFS. The DNA of the CDR3 is TGTGCCAGCAGTGTTTCCCCTAAAATGAACACTGAAGCTTTCTCT.